By share, the clone carrying this T cell receptor (beta chain) counts as large. Using immunoSEQ multiplex PCR, the repertoire was profiled, and TCRdb retains in-frame clones only, with some absent. Among some 6,500 clones listed, roughly 55% were seen once. The data were obtained in a study of somatic mutations in cytotoxic T cells in rheumatoid arthritis. The CDR3 is 14 residues long. The ends were cut back, 5 bases at V and 10 bases at J, with 18 bases in the middle. Germline assignment: CDR1 SGHNT and CDR2 YENEEA. The chain carries TRBV11-3 and TRBJ2-1; unclear D gene. Source material: CD8+ T cells sorted from blood. The TCR originated in a woman aged 40 to 50 in good health. CDR3 in DNA: TGTGCCAGCAGCCTTACTCCTGCCGCCCCCGAGCAGTTCTTC. Protein product: CASSLTPAAPEQFF.